This T cell receptor (beta chain) was documented in a study of cytomegalovirus exposure and HLA in healthy donors (dated by TCRdb to 2015 to 2018). In terms of the full investigation: An earlier analysis of several hundred of the donors reported roughly 300 Gb of sequence data and around 120 million unique TCR beta sequences from about 179 million T cells. About 300 gigabases of sequencing data and 80 million or so unique TCR sequences were included in an early release covering several hundred HLA-typed donors. Among the roughly 400 genotyped donors, more than 70% belonged to the genetic ancestry cluster associated with self-reported Caucasian donors. The study was designed to test whether signatures of past pathogen exposure could be identified by cataloging public T cell receptors. The study used immunosequencing to profile the T cell repertoires of some 600 subjects and linked those repertoires to cytomegalovirus serostatus. Along with the approximately 620-subject first cohort, a separate validation cohort of over 90 different subjects was used. To predict cytomegalovirus infection status, the study combined high-throughput TCR immunosequencing, statistical association of individual TCRs with disease status, and machine learning. In a later analysis, previously published TCR beta repertoires from 670 or so donors were re-analyzed and high-resolution HLA genotyping was added so that TCR occurrence patterns could be studied. Rather than drawing on any new phenotypic data, the later analysis identified candidate immune exposures from TCR beta sequences and the way those sequences occurred across donors. In an earlier analysis of over 550 of the donors, high-throughput TCR beta sequencing was used to judge whether each TCR beta V gene segment behaved as functional or pseudogenic. Donor age, sex, ethnicity and CMV serostatus were compiled together with the repertoire data. In a later genetic analysis, genome-wide SNP genotypes for about three fifths of the 666 donors were used, and that subset was treated as a discovery cohort. Every repertoire in the discovery cohort had been generated on one and the same sequencing platform. Both class I and class II loci were covered by HLA typing, at four-digit resolution. The number of typed donors differed by locus: 629-630 for A, B, C, DRB1 and DQB1; 500 to 550 for DQA1; some 590 for DPA1; and some 470 for DPB1. Four to six DR-DQ haplotypes were handled as single units for association and clustering, since linkage in the cohort was strong. Across roughly 420 genotyped donors of the cohort, an average of about 240,000 unique TCR beta nucleotide sequences per donor were sequenced, and roughly 20% of those sequences were non-productive.

The library came from the immunoSEQ multiplex PCR assay. For the multiplex PCR, a mixture combining 60 forward primers for TCR Vbeta segments and 13 reverse primers for TCR Jbeta segments was used. The CDR3 region of rearranged TCR beta genes was amplified from genomic DNA by a multiplex PCR assay. Amplified TCR beta libraries were sequenced as 87-base-pair reads on the Illumina HiSeq System. The authors' analysis ran thus. A later analysis tallied 70 million to 100 million unique TCR beta chains across the 650 to 750 repertoires, and approximately 12 million of those chains were shared by two or more donors. Raw reads were error-corrected and collapsed into unique sequences by a nearest-neighbor algorithm in which closely related sequences were merged to remove PCR and sequencing errors. Alignment of CDR3 sequences to IMGT reference sequences was used to assign V, D and J gene segments. Each retained sequence needed at least a six-nucleotide match to both a V gene segment and a J gene segment. A rearrangement was called productive if the CDR3 had no stop codons and remained in frame with V and J, and every other rearrangement was called non-productive. Following IMGT convention, CDR3 was defined as the stretch from the second conserved V-encoded cysteine up to the conserved J-encoded phenylalanine. In an earlier analysis of some 550 of the donors, sequences lacking an unambiguous match to a single V gene segment were excluded. In an earlier analysis of approximately 550 of the donors, V segments were called functional above 56.7% productive rearrangements and were called segregating when the between-donor standard deviation exceeded 5%. A statistical classification framework was built to diagnose cytomegalovirus status from the catalog of TCR beta chain sequences. In a later analysis, TCR nucleotide sequences were compared against IMGT/GENE-DB human TR gene sequences so that V and J genes could be assigned. In a later analysis, CDR3 sequences and most-parsimonious VDJ recombination scenarios were assigned using the TCRdist pipeline. In a later analysis, each TCR beta chain was defined by its CDR3 amino acid sequence together with its V-gene family, and reads without a unique V-gene family were excluded. As a way to deal with suspected cross-contamination and a sequencing artifact, a later analysis dropped more than 500 nucleotide sequences that were highly shared and had low generation probability. In a later analysis, a clonal expansion index was calculated for each public chain from normalized within-repertoire ranks of inferred template counts. A later analysis computed generation probabilities with a VDJ recombination model fitted to out-of-frame rearrangements, and checked the results against IGoR. A later analysis scored TCR-TCR, TCR-HLA and TCR-CMV co-occurrence with hypergeometric tests, applying a repertoire-size bias correction to TCR pairs. A later analysis estimated false discovery rates by permuting HLA or CMV assignments 20 times. In a later analysis, co-occurring TCRs were grouped using DBSCAN, and TCRdist sequence similarity was added for clustering within HLA-allele-positive subsets. Repertoires with fewer than 30,000 or more than 120,000 public chains, plus five repertoires with anomalous nucleotide sharing, were excluded from co-occurrence clustering. Entries here come from immuneACCESS through TCRdb and include only in-frame sequences with V and J called. Some clones fail to appear in such tables; in the studies checked, an unresolved V gene covers under half of the shortfall, and the cause of the remainder is unknown. The V and J calls and the clone size are those of that table, but D and trimming were determined from the DNA. This sample has about 180,000 clones in its table, and 70% to 80% of those were observed once. The biggest ten clones account for around 3% of the sample.

The paper as a whole reports these results and caveats: A further reported finding was that TCR beta sequences accurately predicted the HLA-A and HLA-B alleles for most subjects in the first cohort. In vitro tests confirmed that a few of the cytomegalovirus-associated TCR beta chains recognize cytomegalovirus antigens. When HLA alleles, especially DR and DQ, strongly co-occurred, TCR associations were difficult to assign to individual alleles. A cluster of highly shared sequence variants was judged likely to be a technical artifact of the sequencing pipeline. A later analysis reported that several top co-occurrence clusters appeared linked to parvovirus B19, influenza, CMV and Epstein-Barr virus. Because some donors lacked HLA typing at each locus, the association tests relied only on the typed subset. Most TCR sequences were observed very rarely across donors, whereas some public TCRs were present in many individuals. Only TCR beta chains were sequenced in this cohort, and the absence of alpha or paired-chain data limited detectable features. Correlated functional status among segregating V segments might be attributable to linkage disequilibrium, but an unknown experimental factor could not be ruled out. According to the authors, the approach could potentially be generalized to other disease states and immunological phenotypes. Compared with equally common non-associated chains, HLA-associated TCR beta chains in a later analysis were more clonally expanded and had lower generation probabilities. Some IMGT-functional V segments, including TRBV6-2 and TRBV6-3, could not be distinguished by the 87-base-pair reads and were therefore excluded. Because counts were too low, about 17 rarely observed V segments, including chromosome 9 orphons, were excluded from the earlier analysis of some 590 of the donors. An association between a missense DCLRE1C variant and V-gene and J-gene trimming of TCR beta chains was found in a later genetic analysis and replicated in an independent cohort. An earlier analysis of 587 of the donors showed that most TCR beta V segments appeared in productive rearrangements either about 87% or about 30% of the time, which broadly matched IMGT annotations. Most CMV-associated TCR beta chains appeared to be HLA-restricted in a later analysis, and the HLA associations seemed to be driven largely by CMV exposure. A later genetic analysis reported fewer N-insertions in productive TCRs among donors in an Asian-associated ancestry cluster than the roughly 700-donor mean. A later analysis associated about 16,000 TCR beta sequences with specific HLA alleles at a false discovery rate of 0.05. The classifier was reported to diagnose cytomegalovirus status with high specificity and sensitivity in both the original cohort and the validation cohort. A total of 164 TCR beta chains were listed by the study as associated with cytomegalovirus. For the cohort, immune exposure information was limited to CMV serostatus. According to a later analysis, TCR association rates differed among HLA loci, with DRB1 alleles showing the most associated TCRs and HLA-C alleles showing the fewest. Presence/absence analyses assumed roughly uniform sequencing depth across donors, an assumption that may not hold.

In total, 630 or so healthy bone marrow donors made up the cohort. All cohort members were sampled while nominally healthy, although unrecorded immune exposures were likely present. The donor was CMV seronegative and belonged to the group of under 400 seronegative cohort members. Every donor gave a peripheral blood sample, and the peripheral blood mononuclear cells from that sample were used for TCR beta sequencing. The Qiagen DNeasy Blood Extraction Kit was used to extract genomic DNA from the blood cell samples. With respect to this clone: No antigen is known for it. No much larger clone exists at a distance of one base, and base qualities are not known.

The germline V end is reduced by 7 bases and the J end by 7 bases; junction bases left unmatched: 7. Its CDR3 holds 14 amino acids, cysteine through phenylalanine. Only the CDR3 part of the read is kept: 42 bases, read in frame from the first base. The germline V gene (reference sequence) specifies MNHNY as CDR1 and SVGAGI as CDR2. Input material: PBMCs. The sequence joins TRBV6-6 to TRBJ2-1, and 10 junction bases match TRBD2. This TCR derives from a male donor in good health and CMV-seronegative. CDR3 loop: CASIPSGGENEQFF. The nucleotide sequence is TGTGCCAGCATTCCTAGCGGGGGAGAAAATGAGCAGTTCTTC.